The clone carrying this T cell receptor (beta chain) was detected a few times. The source of the sample is a study of blood T cell repertoires in COVID-19. The germline CDR1 and CDR2 sequences are ENHRY and SYGVKD. J was trimmed by 5 bases and V by 6 bases; bases with no gene match: 4. This CDR3 has 13 residues. Original methodology: Researchers report that nucleated cell counts were estimated from reference gene primer amplification. TCRdb's copy holds only in-frame clones and misses some; the assay was immunoSEQ multiplex PCR. V and J calls plus clone size are reproduced from that table; the DNA served to infer D and trimming. The sample lists 35,000 to 45,000 clones; 70% to 85% were seen once.

The TCR originated in a human donor in a cohort sampled during active COVID-19. The sequenced sample was peripheral blood. The chain employs TRBV10-3 and TRBJ1-5; 7 positions agree with TRBD1. The CDR3 DNA reads TGTGCCATCAGCGGACAGGCGGATCAGCCCCAGCATTTT. Protein product: CAISGQADQPQHF.